Many counts were recorded for the clone carrying this TCR beta chain. Antigen: not known. This entry is derived from a study of regulatory T cells in long-lasting Graves disease. The CDR3 is 13 amino acids. Germline loops: CDR1 LGHDT, CDR2 YNNKEL (reference sequence). V dropped 7 bases and J dropped 5 bases, with 14 bases sitting between them. Time point reported: newly diagnosed GD, antithyroid drugs for less than 3 months. Researchers made the TCR library from RNA that was extracted from PBMCs. Doctors identified Graves' disease using the American Thyroid Association guidelines. Tubes containing EDTA received approximately 9 milliliters of drawn peripheral blood. Library construction for TCR beta used iRepertoire HTBI primers and Arm-PCR of CDR3 regions. Each CDR3 protein gets one entry after TCRdb re-called the multiplex PCR reads with MiXCR. This table has some 230,000 distinct CDR3 sequences, about a sixth appearing once.

Study-level points and caveats: Newly diagnosed patients shared around 910 public clonotypes; persistent patients shared about 2,500.

The chain employs TRBV3-1 and TRBJ2-5; TRBD2 might be the D (6 bases). The TCR was taken from a female donor with Graves disease. This specimen was peripheral blood mononuclear cells (PBMCs), taken at new diagnosis, from a patient treated with antithyroid drugs. CDR3 sequence reads: CASNLEGGETQYF. For the CDR3, the DNA is TGTGCCAGCAACTTAGAAGGAGGGGAGACCCAGTACTTC.